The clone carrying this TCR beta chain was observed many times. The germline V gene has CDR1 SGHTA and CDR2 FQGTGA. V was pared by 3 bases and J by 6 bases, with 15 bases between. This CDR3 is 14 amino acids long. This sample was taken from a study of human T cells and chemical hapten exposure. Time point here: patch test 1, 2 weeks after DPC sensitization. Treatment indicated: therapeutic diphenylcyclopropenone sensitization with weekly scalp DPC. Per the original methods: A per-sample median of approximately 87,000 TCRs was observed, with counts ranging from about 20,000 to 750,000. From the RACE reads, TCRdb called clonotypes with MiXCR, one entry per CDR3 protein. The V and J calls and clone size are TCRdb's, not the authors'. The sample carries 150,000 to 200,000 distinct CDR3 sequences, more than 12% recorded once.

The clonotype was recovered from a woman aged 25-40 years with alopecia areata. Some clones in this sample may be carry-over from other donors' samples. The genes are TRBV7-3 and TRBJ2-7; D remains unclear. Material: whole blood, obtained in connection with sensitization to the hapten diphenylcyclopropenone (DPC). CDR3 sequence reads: CASSLELDWSEQYF. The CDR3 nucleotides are TGTGCCAGCAGCTTGGAACTCGACTGGAGCGAGCAGTACTTC.